A single sample is the source of the 9 T cell receptor beta chains below, sequenced in a study of T cell changes during pregnancy in multiple sclerosis. The method was immunoSEQ multiplex PCR; TCRdb's version includes in-frame clones alone and lacks a portion of them. The sample lists 70,000 to 80,000 clones; approximately 94% were seen once. The sequenced sample was peripheral blood, obtained in the third trimester of pregnancy. These TCRs come from a female donor with multiple sclerosis, enrolled in a pregnancy study.

V is TRBV7-8 and J is TRBJ1-1; 7 positions agree with TRBD1. The CDR3 length is 19 residues. V shed 3 bases and J 1 base; nucleotides not matched to a gene: 17. Germline lookup yields CDR1 SGHVS and CDR2 FQNEAQ. The CDR3 region is CASSLGRGRRVVGNTEAFF. CDR3 sequence (DNA): TGTGCCAGCAGCTTGGGTAGGGGGCGCCGGGTGGTAGGGAACACTGAAGCTTTCTTT.

J is TRBJ1-5 and V is TRBV15, with unresolved D. The germline V gene encodes CDR1 LNHNV and CDR2 YYDKDF (reference sequence). CDR3 length: 12 residues. Trimming shortened V by 5 bases and J by 10 bases, and 12 bases separated the two germline ends. DNA for the CDR3: TGTGCCACCAGCTCCGGAGGAACTCCCCAGCATTTT. Translating it yields CATSSGGTPQHF.

DNA for the CDR3: TGTGCCAGCAGCTTAGATCAGGTTAACTATGGCTACACCTTC. Protein product: CASSLDQVNYGYTF. The chain is built from TRBV11-2 and TRBJ1-2; D unclear. The CDR3 runs 14 residues. The germline V and J ends were trimmed by 0 bases and 1 base, with 6 bases remaining between them. CDR1 and CDR2 from the germline V gene are SGHAT and FQNNGV.

The chain combines TRBV7-3 with TRBJ2-3; tentatively, D is TRBD2 (6 bases). Per the germline V gene, CDR1 is SGHTA and CDR2 is FQGTGA. There are 14 residues in the CDR3. The V end was cut by 3 bases, the J end by 2 bases, with 9 bases between. CDR3 bases: TGTGCCAGCAGCTTTCTAGCGAACACAGATACGCAGTATTTT. This encodes CASSFLANTDTQYF.

V and J are TRBV15 and TRBJ2-7, with TRBD2 matching over 8 bases. Per the germline V gene, CDR1 is LNHNV and CDR2 is YYDKDF (reference sequence). V dropped 10 bases and J dropped 7; count of bases not matched to a gene: 6. This CDR3 contains 11 residues. CDR3 nucleotides: TGTGCCATCGGGGGGGGGAATGAGCAGTACTTC. Protein product: CAIGGGNEQYF.

This clone was detected once. The gene calls are TRBV9 and TRBJ2-7; the match to TRBD1 covers 10 bases. CDR1 SGDLS and CDR2 YYNGEE come from the germline V gene. V lost 3 bases, J lost 3 bases, and 9 bases stayed unmatched. The length of the CDR3 is 16 residues. The CDR3 region is CASSAGGTGAFYEQYF. For the CDR3, the DNA is TGTGCCAGCAGCGCAGGTGGGACAGGGGCCTTCTACGAGCAGTACTTC.

This sequence joins TRBV19 and TRBJ1-3, with unresolved D. CDR1 and CDR2 from the germline V gene are LNHDA and SQIVND (reference sequence). Trimming stripped 3 bases from V and 0 bases from J, with 15 bases between. The CDR3 has 17 residues. The CDR3 here is CASSMRAQLISGNTIYF. DNA of the CDR3: TGTGCCAGTAGTATGAGGGCCCAGTTGATCTCTGGAAACACCATATATTTT.

The chain employs TRBV9 and TRBJ2-1; 13 positions match TRBD2. This CDR3 spans 16 amino acids. Looked up from germline, CDR1 is SGDLS and CDR2 is YYNGEE. Trimming removed 3 bases from V and 2 bases from J; junction bases left unmatched: 2. CDR3 amino acids: CASSGGTSGTYNEQFF. DNA of the CDR3: TGTGCCAGCAGCGGCGGGACTAGCGGGACCTACAATGAGCAGTTCTTC.

This chain connects TRBV29-1 to TRBJ1-2; D not certain. This CDR3 is built from 12 residues. The V and J ends lost 5 bases and 4 bases respectively, with 11 bases between them. The germline V gene has CDR1 SQVTM and CDR2 ANQGSEA. CDR3 sequence reads: CSVWGVGYGYTF. The CDR3 DNA reads as TGCAGCGTTTGGGGAGTGGGCTATGGCTACACCTTC.